This T cell receptor beta chain was recovered during a study of T cells after yellow fever vaccination. The J segment lost 4 bases and the V segment lost 5 bases, leaving 8 bases of the junction unmatched. From germline, CDR1 is SGHTA and CDR2 FQGNSA. The CDR3 runs to 15 residues. TCR cDNA was made by 5'RACE template switching, adding a universal primer site and UMIs. TCRdb re-analysed the 5' RACE reads in MiXCR, keeping a single row per CDR3 protein. Counted here are 500,000 to 650,000 distinct CDR3 sequences, about a sixth occurring once; the ten biggest clones make up around 15%. The V gene is TRBV7-2, the J gene TRBJ2-1; 7 bases line up with TRBD1. The receptor's source is a man between 18 and 35 years old who received the YFV17D yellow fever vaccine. The material sequenced was PBMCs, taken roughly 5 days after the first yellow fever vaccination. The CDR3 DNA follows: TGTGCCAGCAGCCAGACAAGACAGGGTTACAATGAGCAGTTCTTC. It codes for CASSQTRQGYNEQFF.